This passage covers 20 T cell receptor beta chains from one sample sequenced in a study of blood T cell repertoires in COVID-19 (dated by TCRdb to the early 2020s). The receptor library was made with the immunoSEQ multiplex PCR assay. In its TCRdb copy, this immuneACCESS table keeps in-frame sequences only and misses some clones. Where compared with another copy, unresolved V genes explain less than half of these, and the others have no known cause. This sample holds some 330,000 clones; 80% to 90% were observed only once. The ten top clones hold roughly 2% of the sample. Sequencing was performed on PBMCs or T cells enriched from blood (not recorded which). These receptors all stem from a man in his forties in a cohort exposed to, infected with or recovered from COVID-19 (not recorded which).

The chain couples TRBV5-1 to TRBJ2-3; possible D gene TRBD1, 6 bases. This CDR3 is 13 amino acids long. The V and J ends lost 4 bases and 3 bases respectively, with 9 bases between them. Germline V gene lookup returns CDR1 SGHRS and CDR2 YFSETQ. The CDR3 nucleotides are TGCGCCAGCAGCATGGACAGTACAGATACGCAGTATTTT. It translates to CASSMDSTDTQYF.

The V gene is TRBV6-5, the J gene TRBJ2-2, with 9 bases fitting TRBD1. CDR3 length: 15 amino acids. Looked up from germline, CDR1 is MNHEY and CDR2 is SVGAGI. The V and J ends lost 6 bases and 4 bases, in that order; junction bases with no gene match: 6. This CDR3 is CASRVTGGSTGELFF. CDR3 in DNA: TGTGCCAGCAGGGTGACAGGGGGGAGCACCGGGGAGCTGTTTTTT.

The chain joins TRBV2 to TRBJ1-5; possibly TRBD1 for D (5 bases). The CDR3 contains 15 residues. V shed 3 bases and J shed 4 bases, with 13 bases lying between them. The germline V gene has CDR1 SNHLY and CDR2 FYNNEI. DNA for the CDR3: TGTGCCAGCAGTGATGGCGGGGGACGGAATCAGCCCCAGCATTTT. This gives the protein CASSDGGGRNQPQHF.

The rearrangement uses TRBV10-3 and TRBJ2-3; 7 positions match TRBD2. The germline V gene has CDR1 ENHRY and CDR2 SYGVKD. This CDR3 has 15 amino acids. The V segment lost 5 bases and the J segment 0 bases; nucleotides outside the gene matches: 5. Written as DNA, the CDR3 is TGTGCCATCAGTTCGCCTAGCGGCAGCACAGATACGCAGTATTTT. It codes for CAISSPSGSTDTQYF.

This clone was seen only once. This chain connects TRBV5-1 to TRBJ2-5; TRBD2 agrees at 7 bases. CDR1 and CDR2 from the germline V gene are SGHRS and YFSETQ. The CDR3 runs to 14 residues. Losses at the gene ends were 5 bases for V and 5 bases for J; bases not matched to a gene: 9. Here the CDR3 DNA reads TGCGCCAGCAGAAGGGGAGGGCCGGAGGAGACCCAGTACTTC. The encoded protein is CASRRGGPEETQYF.

This clone has a handful of counts. The chain couples TRBV2 to TRBJ1-1; D is ambiguous. The CDR3 spans 13 residues. Germline V lookup: CDR1 SNHLY, CDR2 FYNNEI. The germline V and J ends were trimmed by 7 bases and 5 bases, with 14 bases remaining between them. The CDR3 DNA follows: TGTGCCAGCACGGGAATACTTGGGACTGAAGCTTTCTTT. It specifies CASTGILGTEAFF.

The gene calls are TRBV28 and TRBJ2-3, with TRBD1 matching 8 bases. The CDR3 extends over 16 amino acids. Trimming removed 8 bases from V and 0 bases from J; junction bases left unmatched: 10. The germline CDR1 and CDR2 sequences are MDHEN and SYDVKM. CDR3 sequence (DNA): TGTGCCAGCTACACAGGGGGTCGACCTAGCACAGATACGCAGTATTTT. Protein: CASYTGGRPSTDTQYF.

This clone appeared a few times. This rearrangement joins TRBV4-2 to TRBJ2-7; D might be TRBD1 (5 bases). The V gene lost 0 bases and the J gene lost 5 bases, with 14 bases spanning the gap. Germline loops: CDR1 LGHNA, CDR2 YNFKEQ. The CDR3 extends over 15 amino acids. The CDR3 sequence: CASSQELGAQDEQYF. DNA for the CDR3: TGTGCCAGCAGCCAAGAGTTAGGGGCGCAGGACGAGCAGTACTTC.

The chain uses TRBV5-1 and TRBJ2-3, with D hard to call. Germline assignment: CDR1 SGHRS and CDR2 YFSETQ. Trimming removed 0 bases at V and 4 bases at J, with 9 bases between. The CDR3 contains 14 residues. CDR3 amino acids: CASSLAASADTQYF. CDR3 DNA sequence: TGCGCCAGCAGCTTGGCCGCCAGCGCAGATACGCAGTATTTT.

J is TRBJ2-1 and V is TRBV6-6; TRBD2 aligns across 13 bases. Germline loops: CDR1 MNHNY, CDR2 SVGAGI (reference sequence). V dropped 6 bases and J dropped 8; count of bases not matched to a gene: 7. The CDR3 is made up of 15 amino acids. The CDR3 here is CASRSWTSGSYEQFF. The CDR3 DNA follows: TGTGCCAGCAGATCTTGGACTAGCGGGAGTTATGAGCAGTTCTTC.

The chain couples TRBV2 to TRBJ2-1, with 10 positions matching TRBD2. The CDR3 spans 14 residues. With V trimmed by 6 bases and J by 7 bases, 6 bases remained unmatched. The germline V gene encodes CDR1 SNHLY and CDR2 FYNNEI. This chain's CDR3 is CASSLAGVRNEQFF. In nucleotides, the CDR3 is TGTGCCAGCAGCCTAGCGGGAGTGAGGAATGAGCAGTTCTTC.

The V call is TRBV5-5, the J call TRBJ2-5, with D possibly TRBD2 on 6 matching bases. Per germline, CDR1 SGHKS and CDR2 YYEKEE (reference sequence). Deletions cut 0 bases from V and 1 base from J, with 7 bases between. The CDR3 has 14 amino acids. The DNA of the CDR3 is TGTGCCAGCAGCTTGGACGGGGGCCAAGAGACCCAGTACTTC. It translates to CASSLDGGQETQYF.

The chain links TRBV7-3 to TRBJ2-7, with a tentative D call TRBD2 (5 bases). V was trimmed by 5 bases and J by 0 bases, leaving 14 bases between them. In germline, CDR1 is SGHTA, CDR2 FQGTGA. This CDR3 has 15 amino acids. CDR3 sequence: CASSLRESPSYEQYF. The DNA for the CDR3 is TGTGCCAGCAGCCTCCGGGAATCCCCCTCCTACGAGCAGTACTTC.

The chain links TRBV2 to TRBJ1-2; D is possibly TRBD1 (6 bases). Trimming removed 6 bases from V and 2 bases from J, with 10 bases in between. The CDR3 runs 13 residues. Per germline, CDR1 SNHLY and CDR2 FYNNEI. As DNA, the CDR3 is TGTGCCAGCAGGACAAGGGGGAACTATGGCTACACCTTC. Its protein product is CASRTRGNYGYTF.

This chain joins TRBV6-5 and TRBJ1-5, with a possible D match to TRBD1 (5 bases). Per germline, CDR1 MNHEY and CDR2 SVGAGI. CDR3 length equals 14 residues. Trimming removed 8 bases from V and 0 bases from J, with 11 bases in between. CDR3 in DNA: TGTGCCAGCCGGGGGGACGGTAGCAATCAGCCCCAGCATTTT. It codes for CASRGDGSNQPQHF.

V is TRBV5-1 and J is TRBJ2-2; maybe TRBD2 (5 bases). Per germline, CDR1 SGHRS and CDR2 YFSETQ. V was trimmed by 6 bases and J by 4 bases, leaving 16 bases between them. The CDR3 runs 15 residues. CDR3 sequence: CASMRANRGTGELFF. The CDR3, as DNA: TGCGCCAGCATGAGGGCTAATCGGGGCACCGGGGAGCTGTTTTTT. The full variable domain, rest sourced from reference TRBV5-1 and TRBJ2-2, is KAGVTQTPRYLIKTRGQQVTLSCSPISGHRSVSWYQQTPGQGLQFLFEYFSETQRNKGNFPGRFSGRQFSNSRSEMNVSTLELGDSALYLCASMRANRGTGELFFGEGSRLTVL.

This clone was seen only once. This chain uses TRBV2 with TRBJ1-5; 8 bases match TRBD1. Germline V gene lookup returns CDR1 SNHLY and CDR2 FYNNEI. The junction had 5 bases not matched to a gene; V was cut back by 5 bases and J by 2 bases. CDR3 size: 15 residues. The DNA for the CDR3 is TGTGCCAGCAGTCCATGGGGACAGGGCAATCAGCCCCAGCATTTT. Its translation is CASSPWGQGNQPQHF.

This chain links TRBV18 with TRBJ1-3; 8 nucleotides align to TRBD1. The CDR3 consists of 15 residues. Trimming took 5 bases from V and 0 from J; bases not matched to a gene: 3. Per the germline V gene, CDR1 is KGHSH and CDR2 is LQKENI. The CDR3 sequence is CASSMGTGSGNTIYF. The CDR3 DNA reads TGTGCCAGCTCAATGGGGACAGGCTCTGGAAACACCATATATTTT.

To note about this clone: This CDR3 is also generated by other DNA sequences in the sample. The chain carries TRBV30 and TRBJ2-1, with D possibly TRBD2 on 6 matching bases. This CDR3 contains 13 residues. The germline V gene encodes CDR1 GTSNPN and CDR2 SVGIG (reference sequence). Trimming took 0 bases from V and 6 from J, leaving 9 bases between them. The CDR3 coding sequence is TGTGCCTGGAGTGTACCCGGGGGCAATGAGCAGTTCTTC. Translating gives CAWSVPGGNEQFF.

This chain uses TRBV21-1 with TRBJ2-1; the D segment call TRBD2 is taken from the table without a DNA check. TRBV21-1 counts as a pseudogene. This CDR3 is built from 19 residues. The CDR3 DNA reads TGTGCCAGCAGCAAGGTGACCAAAAATCCCCCGGGACTAGCCAATGAGCAGTTCTTC. This gives the protein CASSKVTKNPPGLANEQFF.